This T cell receptor beta chain came from a study of cytomegalovirus exposure and HLA in healthy donors. Overall study results and limits: The dataset shows that most TCR sequences were rare, while some public TCRs occurred in many donors. A few CMV-associated chains were confirmed in vitro to be specific for CMV antigens. Cytomegalovirus status, reportedly, was diagnosed with high specificity and sensitivity by the classifier.

About this clone itself: The target antigen is unknown.

The V gene lost 4 bases and the J gene lost 4 bases, with 19 bases spanning the gap. The CDR3 has 16 residues. The donors were part of the validation cohort of more than 90 subjects. That cohort was separate from the first cohort, which comprised 500 to 850 subjects. TCRdb's copy holds only in-frame clones and misses some; the assay was immunoSEQ multiplex PCR. The table lists nearly 110,000 clones, 88% of them singletons. The sample comprised PBMCs. This TCR derives from a woman aged 18 to 35 in good health and CMV-seropositive. The chain couples TRBV23-1 to TRBJ1-2; a possible D gene is TRBD1 (6 bases). TRBV23-1 is sorted into the ORF group, with uncertain function. CDR3 loop: CASSPYGGRLLYGYTF. DNA for the CDR3: TGCGCCAGCAGTCCTTATGGGGGCAGACTCCTCTATGGCTACACCTTC.